This T cell receptor (beta chain) is from a study of beta chain features in type 1 diabetes. Markers CD45RO/CCR7/CD25/CD127/CD95/CD27 served to sort CD4+ naive, central memory, regulatory and stem cell-like memory cells. Purity exceeding 95% was reached by all sorted populations. Since all of the isolated RNA was reverse transcribed, expressed TCRB transcripts were what got sequenced. This table comes from immunoSEQ multiplex PCR, and its TCRdb copy is limited to in-frame clones, with some not included. The sample holds around 300,000 clones, roughly 11% seen once. The sequence derives from a woman aged 25 to 39 in good health. The specimen sequenced was naive CD4+ T cells from blood.

As DNA, the CDR3 is TGCGCCAGCAGCTTCCGTACCGGGGAGCTGTTTTTT. Amino acid sequence: CASSFRTGELFF. This chain connects TRBV5-1 to TRBJ2-2; D unclear. V was cut by 2 bases and J by 5 bases, with 4 bases left in between. The CDR3 is 12 amino acids. Germline CDR1 is SGHRS and CDR2 is YFSETQ.